These 29 T cell receptor beta chains originate from one sample sequenced in a study of blood T cell repertoires in COVID-19 (dated by TCRdb to the early 2020s). The method was the immunoSEQ multiplex PCR assay. In TCRdb, the immuneACCESS table is reduced to in-frame sequences with V and J assigned. These tables do not hold every clone; where another copy was compared, an unresolved V gene accounts for under half, and the others remain unexplained. This sample lists hundreds of thousands of clones; more than 90% were detected once. The ten largest clones represent approximately 2.5% of the sample. Sample: PBMCs or T cells enriched from blood (not recorded which). The source is a man aged 55 to 70 who had recovered from COVID-19.

This chain connects TRBV5-5 to TRBJ2-5; perhaps TRBD1 as D (6 bases). This CDR3 has 14 amino acids. Trimming took off 3 bases at V and 0 bases at J, with 9 bases between the two ends. Per the germline V gene, CDR1 is SGHKS and CDR2 is YYEKEE (reference sequence). CDR3 region: CASSYDRNQETQYF. CDR3 DNA sequence: TGTGCCAGCAGCTATGACAGGAACCAAGAGACCCAGTACTTC.

The chain uses TRBV10-3 and TRBJ2-1; a possible D gene is TRBD2 (6 bases). The CDR3 spans 14 residues. Germline loops: CDR1 ENHRY, CDR2 SYGVKD. V was cut by 8 bases and J by 0 bases, with 11 bases left in between. The CDR3 DNA reads as TGTGCCATCGGAGGGGATAGCTCCTACAATGAGCAGTTCTTC. This gives the protein CAIGGDSSYNEQFF.

This chain links TRBV6-5 with TRBJ1-5, with TRBD1 as a possible D gene (6 bases). The V and J ends lost 6 bases and 8 bases respectively, with 11 bases between them. This CDR3 is built from 12 residues. Germline loops: CDR1 MNHEY, CDR2 SVGAGI. The CDR3: CASSGQWEPQHF. CDR3 nucleotide sequence: TGTGCCAGCAGCGGACAGTGGGAGCCCCAGCATTTT.

This chain connects TRBV11-2 to TRBJ2-1; TRBD2 matches 12 bases. The CDR3 extends over 19 amino acids. CDR1 is SGHAT, CDR2 FQNNGV, per germline. V shed 5 bases and J 8 bases; nucleotides not matched to a gene: 19. The CDR3 is CASSQPRGRLAGVLDEQFF. Here the CDR3 DNA reads TGTGCCAGCAGCCAACCCCGCGGTCGACTAGCGGGAGTTCTCGATGAGCAGTTCTTC.

The count of this clone is one. The rearrangement links TRBV9 to TRBJ1-1; D is uncertain. V lost 1 base to trimming and J lost 1 base, with 8 bases between them. CDR3 length equals 14 residues. The germline V gene has CDR1 SGDLS and CDR2 YYNGEE. CDR3 region: CASSVIEGNTEAFF. The CDR3 DNA sequence: TGTGCCAGCAGCGTAATCGAGGGGAACACTGAAGCTTTCTTT.

V is TRBV7-9 and J is TRBJ1-5; the match to TRBD1 covers 7 bases. The CDR3 totals 13 residues. The germline V gene encodes CDR1 SEHNR and CDR2 FQNEAQ (reference sequence). V shed 3 bases, J shed 7 bases, and the junction held 3 bases outside the gene matches. CDR3 in amino acids: CASSLPGQQPQHF. CDR3 in DNA: TGTGCCAGCAGCTTGCCGGGACAGCAGCCCCAGCATTTT.

The gene calls are TRBV6-2 or TRBV6-3 and TRBJ2-7; no reliable D call. V was trimmed by 0 bases and J by 6 bases, leaving 21 bases between them. CDR3 length equals 17 residues. Per germline, CDR1 MNHEY and CDR2 SVGEGT. For the CDR3, the DNA is TGTGCCAGCAGTTACTCGGTTTCGGCTAGTTCGTTATCCGAGCAGTACTTC. Translating it yields CASSYSVSASSLSEQYF.

The rearrangement joins TRBV11-1 to TRBJ2-5, with 7 positions matching TRBD1. This CDR3 has 14 amino acids. After removal of 1 base from V and 5 bases from J, the junction contained 4 bases not matched to a gene. Germline values: CDR1 SGHAT, CDR2 FQDESV (reference sequence). CDR3 DNA: TGTGCCAGCAGCTTAGGATGGGGACAGGAGACCCAGTACTTC. Its protein is CASSLGWGQETQYF.

This chain connects TRBV7-2 to TRBJ1-2; 7 nucleotides match TRBD1. The CDR3 sequence is 15 residues long. Losses at the gene ends were 5 bases for V and 4 bases for J; bases not matched to a gene: 10. Germline V CDR1 and CDR2: SGHTA, FQGNSA. CDR3 DNA: TGTGCCAGCAGCGAGCCCAGACAGGGCCTCTATGGCTACACCTTC. It codes for CASSEPRQGLYGYTF.

The chain has TRBV19 and TRBJ1-1; D is unclear. CDR1 and CDR2 from the germline V gene are LNHDA and SQIVND (reference sequence). Trimming removed 1 base at V and 4 bases at J, with 16 bases between. CDR3 length: 16 residues. In DNA, the CDR3 is TGTGCCAGTAGTATAGTGGGCGGGGTAGGAGGCACTGAAGCTTTCTTT. Protein: CASSIVGGVGGTEAFF.

The chain's CDR3 is CASSRGRATYEQYF. CDR3 in DNA: TGTGCCAGCAGCCGCGGGAGGGCCACCTACGAGCAGTACTTC. The chain recombines TRBV14 with TRBJ2-7, with 9 bases identical to TRBD2. V shed 4 bases, J shed 2 bases, and the junction held 3 bases outside the gene matches. The CDR3 extends over 14 amino acids. CDR1 and CDR2 from the germline V gene are SGHDN and FVKESK.

The chain carries TRBV5-5 and TRBJ2-5, with TRBD1 matching 7 bases. The CDR3 extends over 15 amino acids. The trim removed 2 bases at V and 6 bases at J, leaving 10 bases unmatched. Germline V gene lookup returns CDR1 SGHKS and CDR2 YYEKEE (reference sequence). The CDR3 nucleotides are TGTGCCAGCAGCTTCGTCGGGACAGAAGGGAAGACCCAGTACTTC. It yields the protein CASSFVGTEGKTQYF.

The chain is built from TRBV30 and TRBJ1-2; possible D gene TRBD1, 5 bases. V lost 4 bases and J lost 4, with 22 bases in between. The CDR3 sequence is 16 residues long. CDR1 and CDR2 from the germline V gene are GTSNPN and SVGIG (reference sequence). Here the CDR3 reads CAWNPGGGRIFYGYTF. The CDR3 bases are TGTGCCTGGAATCCCGGCGGGGGACGGATCTTCTATGGCTACACCTTC.

V usage is TRBV5-1 and J usage is TRBJ2-4; D is undetermined. This CDR3 contains 12 residues. Germline values: CDR1 SGHRS, CDR2 YFSETQ. The germline V and J ends were trimmed by 4 bases and 9 bases, with 11 bases remaining between them. The CDR3 sequence is CASSVTGGIQYF. The CDR3 nucleotides are TGCGCCAGCAGCGTAACGGGTGGCATTCAGTACTTC.

This clone was counted once. The CDR3 DNA is TGTGCCAGCAGTATGGACAGGGGCACAACTAATGAAAAACTGTTTTTT. Amino acids: CASSMDRGTTNEKLFF. V is TRBV5-8 and J is TRBJ1-4; 9 bases map to TRBD1. There are 16 residues in the CDR3. V lost 5 bases and J lost 0; bases outside the gene matches: 5. Looked up from germline, CDR1 is SGHTS and CDR2 is YDEGEE.

As for this clone: This specimen includes other DNA sequences encoding the same CDR3. The chain joins TRBV18 to TRBJ1-2, with D possibly TRBD1 on 6 matching bases. CDR3 length: 14 amino acids. Trimming cost V 4 bases and J 2 bases, with 11 bases left between them. In germline, CDR1 is KGHSH, CDR2 LQKENI. CDR3 residues: CASSRETGNYGYTF. CDR3 bases: TGTGCCAGCTCACGCGAGACAGGCAACTATGGCTACACCTTC.

The CDR3 protein is CASSRDRAREQYF. Here the CDR3 DNA reads TGTGCCAGCAGCCGGGACAGGGCTCGGGAGCAGTACTTC. The chain recombines TRBV5-4 with TRBJ2-7, with TRBD1 matching 9 bases. CDR1 is SGHNT, CDR2 YYREEE, per germline (reference sequence). The CDR3 length is 13 residues. The V and J ends lost 4 bases and 7 bases, in that order; junction bases with no gene match: 6. The whole variable domain, filled in from reference TRBV5-4 and TRBJ2-7, reads ETGVTQSPTHLIKTRGQQVTLRCSSQSGHNTVSWYQQALGQGPQFIFQYYREEENGRGNFPPRFSGLQFPNYSSELNVNALELDDSALYLCASSRDRAREQYFGPGTRLTVT.

This rearrangement joins TRBV6-5 to TRBJ2-7; TRBD2 agrees at 11 bases. CDR1 is MNHEY, CDR2 SVGAGI, per germline. The CDR3 runs 15 residues. Trimming removed 6 bases from V and 4 bases from J; junction bases left unmatched: 8. This CDR3 is CASSQLSGRAYEQYF. CDR3 bases: TGTGCCAGCAGCCAGCTTAGCGGGAGGGCATACGAGCAGTACTTC.

The V call is TRBV27, the J call TRBJ2-1; TRBD2 matches at 10 bases. Germline values: CDR1 MNHEY, CDR2 SMNVEV (reference sequence). This CDR3 is built from 15 residues. V lost 6 bases, J lost 2 bases, and 4 bases stayed unmatched. CDR3 in DNA: TGTGCCAGCAGAAAAGCGGGAGGGACCTACAATGAGCAGTTCTTC. As protein: CASRKAGGTYNEQFF.

The gene calls are TRBV5-5 and TRBJ2-6; D not resolved. CDR1 and CDR2 (germline): SGHKS, YYEKEE (reference sequence). CDR3 size: 17 residues. Trimming took 1 base from V and 0 from J, leaving 11 bases between them. The chain's CDR3 is CASSLYLSASGANVLTF. CDR3 coding DNA: TGTGCCAGCAGCTTGTATCTCAGCGCCTCTGGGGCCAACGTCCTGACTTTC.

The genes are TRBV15 and TRBJ1-4, with D maybe TRBD1 (5 bases). V lost 5 bases and J lost 0, with 13 bases in between. This CDR3 is 16 amino acids long. The germline V gene encodes CDR1 LNHNV and CDR2 YYDKDF (reference sequence). The CDR3 bases are TGTGCCACCAGCCCCAATCCAGGGACAACTAATGAAAAACTGTTTTTT. Its protein is CATSPNPGTTNEKLFF.

The chain uses TRBV5-4 and TRBJ2-1, with D maybe TRBD2 (5 bases). Trimming pared 4 bases from V and 7 bases from J, leaving 15 bases between. Looked up from germline, CDR1 is SGHNT and CDR2 is YYREEE (reference sequence). The CDR3 is 14 amino acids. The CDR3 nucleotides read TGTGCCAGCAGCCCACCGATCCCGGGGAATGAGCAGTTCTTC. Its protein product is CASSPPIPGNEQFF.

This clone was detected only a few times. The chain has TRBV6-1 and TRBJ2-1; 7 positions match TRBD1. This CDR3 region has 15 residues. Germline V gene data show CDR1 as MNHNS and CDR2 as SASEGT. Unmatched junction bases numbered 11, after V lost 3 bases and J lost 9 bases. The DNA for the CDR3 is TGTGCCAGCAGTGATAATCCGGGACAGAAAGCTGAGCAGTTCTTC. It translates to CASSDNPGQKAEQFF.

V usage is TRBV18 and J usage is TRBJ2-1; 7 bases agree with TRBD1. In germline, CDR1 is KGHSH, CDR2 LQKENI. This CDR3 has 13 amino acids. Germline trimming cut 9 bases from V and 4 bases from J; bases unmatched to any gene: 6. DNA of the CDR3: TGTGCCAGTTCGGGACAGTTTTACAATGAGCAGTTCTTC. Amino acids: CASSGQFYNEQFF.

The genes are TRBV6-2 or TRBV6-3 and TRBJ2-1; 12 bases are a match to TRBD2. Germline-derived CDR1 and CDR2 are MNHEY and SVGEGT. With V trimmed by 5 bases and J by 4 bases, 0 bases remained unmatched. This CDR3 region has 14 residues. CDR3 in amino acids: CASSLAGGYNEQFF. The CDR3 nucleotides read TGTGCCAGCAGTCTAGCGGGAGGGTACAATGAGCAGTTCTTC.

The rearrangement joins TRBV18 to TRBJ2-7; D possibly corresponds to TRBD1 (5 bases). Trimming shortened V by 8 bases and J by 1 base, and 21 bases separated the two germline ends. This CDR3 is built from 16 residues. Germline CDR1 KGHSH, CDR2 LQKENI. The CDR3 region has the DNA TGTGCCAGCGCCTACATGGGGCGGATCGGATCCTACGAGCAGTACTTC. This sequence encodes CASAYMGRIGSYEQYF.

V and J are TRBV13 and TRBJ1-5; 8 bases line up with TRBD1. Germline V gene sequence: CDR1 PRHDT, CDR2 FYEKMQ (reference sequence). This CDR3 is 16 amino acids long. After removal of 5 bases from V and 2 bases from J, the junction contained 8 bases not matched to a gene. Here the CDR3 DNA reads TGTGCCAGCAGCCAGCATAACAGGGGGGGCAATCAGCCCCAGCATTTT. Its translation is CASSQHNRGGNQPQHF.

The chain has TRBV6-2 or TRBV6-3 and TRBJ2-2; 14 nucleotides line up with TRBD2. Trimming cost V 2 bases and J 2 bases; bases outside gene matches: 7. Looked up from germline, CDR1 is MNHEY and CDR2 is SVGEGT. This CDR3 is 19 amino acids long. CDR3 protein: CASSYPMTSGRANTGELFF. CDR3 DNA sequence: TGTGCCAGCAGTTACCCTATGACTAGCGGGAGGGCCAACACCGGGGAGCTGTTTTTT.

To note about this clone: The DNA is omitted, as the CDR3 cannot be located on it reliably, and the CDR3 follows TCRdb's listing. The chain combines TRBV6-5 with TRBJ1-4; the tabulated D call, TRBD1, remains unverified against the DNA. The CDR3 is 16 residues long, ends included. Germline assignment: CDR1 MNHEY and CDR2 SVGAGI. Here the CDR3 reads CASSSSADGQNEKLFF.